These 11 T cell receptor beta chains share one sample of origin, sequenced in a study of blood T cell repertoires in COVID-19. Generated by immunoSEQ multiplex PCR, the TCRdb table keeps only in-frame clones and is missing some. The data show some 250,000 clones, 70% to 85% seen once. Specimen: peripheral blood. These receptors were collected from a woman at least 80 years old with acute or convalescent COVID-19.

This rearrangement joins TRBV29-1 to TRBJ2-5; 7 nucleotides align to TRBD2. The CDR3 loop spans 13 amino acids. Trimming cost V 1 base and J 4 bases; bases outside gene matches: 3. Germline assignment: CDR1 SQVTM and CDR2 ANQGSEA. CDR3 region: CSVEGGGRETQYF. In DNA form, the CDR3 reads TGCAGCGTTGAAGGGGGGGGACGAGAGACCCAGTACTTC.

The rearrangement joins TRBV5-6 to TRBJ1-3; D remains ambiguous. Germline V gene data show CDR1 as SGHDT and CDR2 as YYEEEE. The CDR3 runs 15 residues. V lost 2 bases, J lost 0 bases, and 9 bases lay in between. In DNA, the CDR3 is TGTGCCAGCAGCTTCTCTGGGCCCTCTGGAAACACCATATATTTT. Translated: CASSFSGPSGNTIYF.

About this clone: A read error may produce the germline difference seen at one junction end. As DNA, the CDR3 is TGCGCCAGCAGCATCGGGACAGACTTT. Amino acids: CASSIGTDF. The chain employs TRBV5-1 and TRBJ1-1, with 7 bases identical to TRBD1. The CDR3 covers 9 residues. Germline V gene data show CDR1 as SGHRS and CDR2 as YFSETQ.

This rearrangement joins TRBV30 to TRBJ2-2, with 7 nucleotides matching TRBD1. Germline V gene data show CDR1 as GTSNPN and CDR2 as SVGIG (reference sequence). The CDR3 has 16 amino acids. V trimming: 1 base; J trimming: 7 bases; junction bases outside the gene matches: 12. CDR3 coding DNA: TGTGCCTGGAGTGGTGTGGGAAGGGGGCAGGTCGGGGAGCTGTTTTTT. It is translated as CAWSGVGRGQVGELFF.

The rearrangement uses TRBV3-1 (or the pseudogene TRBV3-2) and TRBJ1-1; D uncertain. Germline V gives CDR1 LGHDT, CDR2 YNNKEL (reference sequence). The CDR3 runs to 14 residues. The V and J ends lost 0 bases and 0 bases respectively, with 5 bases between them. The CDR3 is CASSQDSLNTEAFF. CDR3 nucleotides: TGTGCCAGCAGCCAAGATTCTCTGAACACTGAAGCTTTCTTT.

This chain uses TRBV28 with TRBJ2-2; the match to TRBD2 covers 7 bases. Germline assignment: CDR1 MDHEN and CDR2 SYDVKM. The CDR3 sequence is 14 residues long. After removal of 3 bases from V and 4 bases from J, the junction contained 2 bases not matched to a gene. The DNA for the CDR3 is TGTGCCAGCAGTTTTGGGGGGGTCACCGGGGAGCTGTTTTTT. Protein product: CASSFGGVTGELFF.

This clone has just one count. This chain joins TRBV2 and TRBJ2-3; D possibly corresponds to TRBD2 (7 bases). The germline V gene encodes CDR1 SNHLY and CDR2 FYNNEI. V was shortened by 3 bases and J by 2 bases, with 12 bases between the two germline ends. This CDR3 has 15 residues. Here the CDR3 DNA reads TGTGCCAGCAGTGAGGGGGGGGCCCCCACAGATACGCAGTATTTT. This translates into CASSEGGAPTDTQYF.

This chain joins TRBV4-1 and TRBJ1-1, with D unresolved. Germline V gene sequence: CDR1 MGHRA, CDR2 YSYEKL. The CDR3 consists of 15 residues. The V end lost 0 bases, the J end lost 4 bases, and 12 bases lay between the germline ends. CDR3 DNA sequence: TGCGCCAGCAGCCAAGACTCCTTAGCGGGCACTGAAGCTTTCTTT. Its translation is CASSQDSLAGTEAFF.

Written as DNA, the CDR3 is TGTGCCTGGAGTGTGGGGGCTGGGTCACCCCTCCACTTT. Protein product: CAWSVGAGSPLHF. The chain employs TRBV30 and TRBJ1-6; tentatively, D is TRBD1 (6 bases). With 0 bases removed from V and 10 bases from J, the gap between germline ends came to 10 bases. CDR1 is GTSNPN, CDR2 SVGIG, per germline (reference sequence). The CDR3 totals 13 residues.

The chain links TRBV10-2 to TRBJ1-5; 8 nucleotides match TRBD1. Trimming at V came to 2 bases and at J to 7 bases, leaving 4 bases not matched to a gene. Germline V lookup: CDR1 WSHSY, CDR2 SAAADI. The CDR3 has 14 amino acids. CDR3 DNA: TGCGCCAGCAGTGAGGGACAGGGTCGCCAGCCCCAGCATTTT. Protein sequence: CASSEGQGRQPQHF.

This chain joins TRBV5-1 and TRBJ2-1; D is ambiguous. CDR3 length: 16 residues. Trimming stripped 1 base from V and 0 bases from J, with 11 bases between. Germline V lookup: CDR1 SGHRS, CDR2 YFSETQ. CDR3 sequence: CASSLNADISYNEQFF. Written as DNA, the CDR3 is TGCGCCAGCAGCTTGAACGCAGATATCTCCTACAATGAGCAGTTCTTC. Supplemented by reference TRBV5-1 and TRBJ2-1, the full variable domain reads KAGVTQTPRYLIKTRGQQVTLSCSPISGHRSVSWYQQTPGQGLQFLFEYFSETQRNKGNFPGRFSGRQFSNSRSEMNVSTLELGDSALYLCASSLNADISYNEQFFGPGTRLTVL.